This entry describes one TCR delta chain. This clone is regarded as medium-sized (0.01 to 0.1%). What this receptor recognizes is not known. This likely traces to a read error, being one base from a far larger clone. This sample also contains other DNA sequences that code for the same CDR3. The reads were generated on an Illumina MiSeq. TCRdb reran clone calling on the public reads with CATT; rows sharing one DNA sequence were then combined. In all, the sample holds 4,000 to 5,000 delta-chain clones, and around 6.2% of those were seen once. In total, the top ten clones hold roughly a sixth of the sample. The data originate from a study of gamma-delta chains in newborns, infants, children (dated by TCRdb to 2018 to 2020). As for the study more broadly: In the study title, it is stated that polyclonal expansion of innate gammadelta T cells is driven by microbial exposure immediately after birth. Right after human newborns were born, the researchers looked at the way microbial exposure shaped their populations of innate gammadelta T cells.

Sequencing input: blood. The sequence was obtained from a child who was a newborn, infant or young child, either healthy, febrile or measles-vaccinated (not recorded which).

The DNA is TGTGCCTGTGACACAGTACTGGGGGATACCTGGGACACCCGACAGATGTTTTTC. It encodes CACDTVLGDTWDTRQMFF. The chain is made from TRDV2 and TRDJ3, with 11 bases in between that match TRDD3. Germline trimming amounts to 1 base on V and 2 bases on J, with 3 as the count of junction bases outside the gene matches. The CDR1 and CDR2 encoded by the germline V gene are GEAIGNYY and EKD. The CDR3 runs 18 amino acids, cysteine and phenylalanine included. The kept DNA is CDR3 alone, 54 bases in frame from the first base.